The 23 T cell receptor beta chains in this list originate from one sample, sequenced in a study of blood T cell repertoires in COVID-19. The method was immunoSEQ multiplex PCR; TCRdb's version includes in-frame clones alone and lacks a portion of them. Of about 200,000 clones in the sample, over 75% were seen once. The source material was peripheral blood. These receptors originate from a man aged 60 to 75 with acute or convalescent COVID-19.

Note on this clone: Other nucleotide sequences in the sample specify the same CDR3. This rearrangement joins TRBV24-1 to TRBJ2-3; TRBD1 matches 7 bases. The CDR3 loop spans 15 amino acids. J lost 1 base, V lost 4 bases, and 4 bases had no gene match. Germline V gene sequence: CDR1 KGHDR, CDR2 SFDVKD. Written as DNA, the CDR3 is TGTGCCACCAGTGACCCTGGACAGGGCACAGATACGCAGTATTTT. Protein: CATSDPGQGTDTQYF.

The chain links TRBV27 to TRBJ2-3, with 10 bases that match TRBD2. This CDR3 contains 15 residues. Germline V CDR1 and CDR2: MNHEY, SMNVEV (reference sequence). Germline trimming cut 6 bases from V and 6 bases from J; bases unmatched to any gene: 9. CDR3 residues: CASRLLAGRSDTQYF. Written as DNA, the CDR3 is TGTGCCAGCAGGTTACTAGCGGGAAGGTCTGATACGCAGTATTTT.

The rearrangement uses TRBV20-1 and TRBJ1-2; D is unresolved. V lost 6 bases and J lost 4, with 9 bases in between. CDR3 length: 11 residues. Germline V gives CDR1 DFQATT, CDR2 SNEGSKA (reference sequence). CDR3 DNA: TGCAGTGCGAGGACTGGCTATGGCTACACCTTC. Translating it yields CSARTGYGYTF.

There are a few counts of this clone. The chain employs TRBV28 and TRBJ2-7; weak D call: TRBD2 (6 bases). This CDR3 region has 13 residues. The V and J ends lost 10 bases and 2 bases respectively, with 15 bases between them. Germline CDR1 and CDR2: MDHEN and SYDVKM. For the CDR3, the DNA is TGTGCCACCTTGCCCGGGGGAACCTACGAGCAGTACTTC. Its protein product is CATLPGGTYEQYF.

This chain joins TRBV19 and TRBJ2-7, with 9 bases that match TRBD1. The germline V gene has CDR1 LNHDA and CDR2 SQIVND (reference sequence). The CDR3 covers 16 residues. J lost 5 bases, V lost 4 bases, and 12 bases had no gene match. The CDR3 protein is CASSNPPGQGADEQYF. The CDR3 DNA reads TGTGCCAGTAGTAACCCCCCGGGACAGGGCGCCGACGAGCAGTACTTC. Filled out from reference TRBV19 and TRBJ2-7, the complete variable domain reads DGGITQSPKYLFRKEGQNVTLSCEQNLNHDAMYWYRQDPGQGLRLIYYSQIVNDFQKGDIAEGYSVSREKKESFPLTVTSAQKNPTAFYLCASSNPPGQGADEQYFGPGTRLTVT.

The chain is built from TRBV10-3 and TRBJ2-7; the D gene is possibly TRBD1 (5 bases). Germline V gene lookup returns CDR1 ENHRY and CDR2 SYGVKD. V was clipped by 6 bases and J by 4 bases, with 19 bases between them. The CDR3 length is 15 residues. In DNA form, the CDR3 reads TGTGCCATCAGAGACCCGGACAACCAATCTTACGAGCAGTACTTC. Residues: CAIRDPDNQSYEQYF.

This rearrangement joins TRBV7-3 to TRBJ2-1, with TRBD1 as a possible D gene (6 bases). In germline, CDR1 is SGHTA, CDR2 FQGTGA. The CDR3 sequence is 15 residues long. Trimming removed 3 bases at V and 7 bases at J, with 16 bases between. The CDR3 here is CASSFSGALRNEQFF. CDR3 nucleotides: TGTGCCAGCAGCTTTTCAGGGGCTCTGAGGAATGAGCAGTTCTTC. Looking up the rest from reference TRBV7-3 and TRBJ2-1 gives the full variable domain: GAGVSQTPSNKVTEKGKYVELRCDPISGHTALYWYRQSLGQGPEFLIYFQGTGAADDSGLPNDRFFAVRPEGSVSTLKIQRTERGDSAVYLCASSFSGALRNEQFFGPGTRLTVL.

The genes are TRBV28 and TRBJ2-2; 7 bases agree with TRBD1. Germline-derived CDR1 and CDR2 are MDHEN and SYDVKM. The CDR3 totals 14 residues. V lost 10 bases, J lost 0 bases, and 5 bases stayed unmatched. This CDR3 reads CATRDRANTGELFF. CDR3 nucleotides: TGTGCCACCCGGGACAGAGCGAACACCGGGGAGCTGTTTTTT.

The rearrangement joins TRBV10-1 to TRBJ1-5; D is unclear. The V end was cut by 11 bases, the J end by 6 bases, with 8 bases between. The V gene's germline CDR1 is WNHNN and CDR2 SYGVQD (reference sequence). The CDR3 is 10 amino acids. CDR3 in amino acids: CACVGQPQHF. In nucleotides, the CDR3 is TGCGCCTGCGTTGGTCAGCCCCAGCATTTT.

The chain has TRBV2 and TRBJ2-1, with TRBD2 matching over 7 bases. The V gene end was trimmed by 7 bases and the J gene end by 0 bases; junction bases not matched to a gene: 6. This CDR3 is built from 15 residues. Per germline, CDR1 SNHLY and CDR2 FYNNEI. The CDR3 protein is CASTRERGSYNEQFF. DNA of the CDR3: TGTGCCAGCACCCGTGAGCGGGGCTCCTACAATGAGCAGTTCTTC.

This rearrangement joins TRBV28 to TRBJ2-6; D is possibly TRBD1 (7 bases). The CDR3 is 18 residues long. Trimming took off 10 bases at V and 0 bases at J, with 22 bases between the two ends. Germline-derived CDR1 and CDR2 are MDHEN and SYDVKM. The CDR3 is CAILGGTVLFSGANVLTF. CDR3 DNA: TGTGCCATCCTCGGCGGGACAGTTCTTTTCTCTGGGGCCAACGTCCTGACTTTC. The entire variable domain, with the rest obtained from reference TRBV28 and TRBJ2-6, is as follows: DVKVTQSSRYLVKRTGEKVFLECVQDMDHENMFWYRQDPGLGLRLIYFSYDVKMKEKGDIPEGYSVSREKKERFSLILESASTNQTSMYLCAILGGTVLFSGANVLTFGAGSRLTVL.

In its sample, this clone was seen once. The chain has TRBV4-2 and TRBJ2-1; TRBD2 matches at 12 bases. Trimming at V came to 1 base and at J to 5 bases, leaving 6 bases not matched to a gene. Per the germline V gene, CDR1 is LGHNA and CDR2 is YNFKEQ. The CDR3 extends over 17 amino acids. CDR3 nucleotide sequence: TGTGCCAGCAGCCAAGCCTCCGGGACTAGCGGGCACAATGAGCAGTTCTTC. It translates to CASSQASGTSGHNEQFF.

The chain couples TRBV18 to TRBJ2-7; 7 positions match TRBD1. J lost 4 bases, V lost 0 bases, and 6 bases had no gene match. This CDR3 is built from 15 residues. The germline CDR1 and CDR2 sequences are KGHSH and LQKENI. CDR3: CASSPPRTGLYEQYF. CDR3 coding DNA: TGTGCCAGCTCACCACCGCGGACAGGACTTTACGAGCAGTACTTC.

This chain uses TRBV7-2 with TRBJ2-7, with 10 bases fitting TRBD1. V lost 2 bases, J lost 0 bases, and 10 bases stayed unmatched. The germline gives CDR1 SGHTA, CDR2 FQGNSA. The CDR3 sequence is 18 residues long. The CDR3 here is CASSLRVGQGTHSYEQYF. The CDR3 bases are TGTGCCAGCAGCTTACGCGTGGGACAGGGGACCCACTCCTACGAGCAGTACTTC.

This chain uses TRBV19 with TRBJ2-4, with 8 bases identical to TRBD1. The J segment lost 16 bases and the V segment lost 2 bases, leaving 13 bases of the junction unmatched. Germline V gene sequence: CDR1 LNHDA, CDR2 SQIVND (reference sequence). The CDR3 consists of 14 residues. In nucleotides, the CDR3 is TGTGCCAGTAGTATACCGGGACAGGTACCTCGGGATTACTTC. Protein product: CASSIPGQVPRDYF.

This chain uses TRBV7-9 with TRBJ1-2; D is perhaps TRBD1 (5 bases). Deletions cut 4 bases from V and 5 bases from J, with 20 bases between. In germline, CDR1 is SEHNR, CDR2 FQNEAQ (reference sequence). This CDR3 is built from 16 residues. The CDR3 loop is CASSSASPGFLYGYTF. For the CDR3, the DNA is TGTGCCAGCAGCTCAGCGTCGCCAGGGTTCTTGTATGGCTACACCTTC. The variable domain in full, completed from reference TRBV7-9 and TRBJ1-2, reads DTGVSQNPRHKITKRGQNVTFRCDPISEHNRLYWYRQTLGQGPEFLTYFQNEAQLEKSRLLSDRFSAERPKGSFSTLEIQRTEQGDSAMYLCASSSASPGFLYGYTFGSGTRLTVV.

V usage is TRBV19 and J usage is TRBJ1-1; the match to TRBD1 covers 7 bases. Germline V gene data show CDR1 as LNHDA and CDR2 as SQIVND (reference sequence). This CDR3 comprises 16 residues. V shed 5 bases and J 0 bases; nucleotides not matched to a gene: 9. The CDR3 nucleotides are TGTGCCAGTAGTTCGCGACAGGGACTGTTGAACACTGAAGCTTTCTTT. Protein sequence: CASSSRQGLLNTEAFF.

This clone turned up a few times. This chain connects TRBV29-1 to TRBJ1-2; 11 bases align to TRBD1. The CDR3 is 17 amino acids. V was pared by 3 bases and J by 4 bases, with 13 bases of the junction left unmatched. Germline CDR1 reads SQVTM; CDR2 reads ANQGSEA. The CDR3 bases are TGCAGCGTTGAGGTTTCCCCCCTGGACAGGGGGCTCTATGGCTACACCTTC. Its translation: CSVEVSPLDRGLYGYTF.

This chain connects TRBV21-1 to TRBJ1-5; TRBD1, the table's D call, lacks a check against the DNA. TRBV21-1 represents a pseudogene. The CDR3 is made up of 12 amino acids. The CDR3, as DNA: TGTGCCAGAGACAGGGCAGGTCAGCCCCAGCATTTT. Its translation is CARDRAGQPQHF.

The V gene is TRBV10-3, the J gene TRBJ1-2; 8 nucleotides line up with TRBD1. The CDR3 consists of 15 residues. Germline lookup yields CDR1 ENHRY and CDR2 SYGVKD. V lost 3 bases and J lost 3; bases outside the gene matches: 6. For the CDR3, the DNA is TGTGCCATCAGTGAAGCCCCGACAGGGGACTATGGCTACACCTTC. It specifies CAISEAPTGDYGYTF.

V and J are TRBV3-1 (or the pseudogene TRBV3-2) and TRBJ2-5; D is possibly TRBD1 (5 bases). Trimming cost V 5 bases and J 2 bases, with 15 bases left between them. This CDR3 is built from 15 residues. The germline gives CDR1 LGHDT, CDR2 YNNKEL (reference sequence). In nucleotides, the CDR3 is TGTGCCAGCAGCACGCAGGGTAAGATACAAGAGACCCAGTACTTC. It codes for CASSTQGKIQETQYF.

V is TRBV6-5 and J is TRBJ2-7; 7 bases are a match to TRBD1. V gave up 5 bases and J gave up 5 bases; unmatched junction bases: 6. Per the germline V gene, CDR1 is MNHEY and CDR2 is SVGAGI. The CDR3 is 13 residues long. CDR3 sequence (DNA): TGTGCCAGCAGTAACAGGGGTGGAAACGAGCAGTACTTC. It specifies CASSNRGGNEQYF.

This chain connects TRBV28 to TRBJ1-6, with 7 nucleotides matching TRBD1. Germline V gene lookup returns CDR1 MDHEN and CDR2 SYDVKM. J lost 6 bases, V lost 7 bases, and 9 bases had no gene match. This CDR3 comprises 15 residues. The CDR3: CASTPGDSSNSPLHF. In DNA, the CDR3 is TGTGCCAGCACCCCTGGGGACAGTAGTAATTCACCCCTCCACTTT. Based on the CDR3 plus reference TRBV28 and TRBJ1-6, the full variable domain is DVKVTQSSRYLVKRTGEKVFLECVQDMDHENMFWYRQDPGLGLRLIYFSYDVKMKEKGDIPEGYSVSREKKERFSLILESASTNQTSMYLCASTPGDSSNSPLHFGNGTRLTVT.